A single TCR beta chain is shown here with its context. Assay: immunoSEQ multiplex PCR; the TCRdb copy retains only in-frame clones and omits some. This table holds about 410,000 clones, about 93% found once. The data originate from a study of control samples from healthy donors and cancer patients. This CDR3 is 13 amino acids long. Trimming stripped 8 bases from V and 4 bases from J, with 9 bases between. Germline CDR1 LGHNA, CDR2 YSLEER. The TCR sequence derives from a man aged 35-49 years with head and neck cancer. V is TRBV4-3 and J is TRBJ2-6, with no clear D. Material for sequencing was PBMCs. CDR3 amino acids: CASGWTGANVLTF. The CDR3 DNA reads as TGCGCCAGCGGATGGACGGGGGCCAACGTCCTGACTTTC.